Listed below are T cell receptor beta chains from one sample, sequenced in a study of spatial heterogeneity in lung cancer. MiXCR, applied by TCRdb to the 5' RACE reads, yields one record per CDR3 protein. The data show 35,000 to 45,000 distinct CDR3 sequences, around 7.6% seen once. This specimen consisted of PBMCs, obtained at follow-up. The receptors stem from a male donor with early-stage non-small cell lung cancer. The CDR3 runs from the conserved cysteine through the conserved F or W. D genes are given only for firm matches. Clone size appears in some rows only: once, few, many, or a class for an expanded clone.

V gene	D gene	J gene	clone size	CDR3 DNA	CDR3 protein
TRBV6-1	.	TRBJ1-5	many	TGTGCCAGCAGTGCCCTGCGGGGGTATGAACAGCCCCAGCATTTT	CASSALRGYEQPQHF
TRBV5-4	TRBD2	TRBJ2-1	many	TGTGCCAGCAGCTTGACTAGCGGGGGTATCAATGAGCAGTTCTTC	CASSLTSGGINEQFF
TRBV7-6	TRBD2	TRBJ2-7	many	TGTGCCAGCAGCTTATTAGGGCGGGGGGATAACTACGAGCAGTACTTC	CASSLLGRGDNYEQYF
TRBV6-1	.	TRBJ1-5	many	TGTGCCAGCAGTGAAGCGCGGGACAATAATCTCGCCTTGGGCAATCAGCCCCAGCATTTT	CASSEARDNNLALGNQPQHF
TRBV7-3	.	TRBJ1-2	many	TGTGCCAGCAGCTTCGCTACGGGGGCTAACTATGGCTACACCTTC	CASSFATGANYGYTF
TRBV29-1	TRBD1	TRBJ2-7	many	TGCAGCGTTAATCCTGGGACAGGGGTATACGAGCAGTACTTC	CSVNPGTGVYEQYF
TRBV11-2	.	TRBJ2-7	few	TGTGCCAGCAGCTTAGGAACAGGTTTCTACGAGCAGTACTTC	CASSLGTGFYEQYF
TRBV5-1	.	TRBJ2-7	many	TGCGCCAGCAGCCCCCGGGACTACGAGCAGTACTTC	CASSPRDYEQYF
TRBV11-2	TRBD2	TRBJ2-1	many	TGTGCCAGCAGCTTTTCGTGGGGGGGTAACAATGAGCAGTTCTTC	CASSFSWGGNNEQFF
TRBV7-9	.	TRBJ1-2	many	TGTGCCAGCATCACCCACGGACAACTGGGTGGCTACACCTTC	CASITHGQLGGYTF
TRBV27	TRBD2	TRBJ2-7	many	TGTGCCAGCAGTCCCAGGACTAGCGGGGGATACGAGCAGTACTTC	CASSPRTSGGYEQYF
TRBV3-1	.	TRBJ2-7	many	TGTGCCAGCAGCCGGGGCGATGCCGAGCAGTACTTC	CASSRGDAEQYF
TRBV30	.	TRBJ1-5	many	TGTGCCTGGAGTGTGGCCTTGGATCAGCCCCAGCATTTT	CAWSVALDQPQHF
TRBV29-1	.	TRBJ2-2	.	TGCAGCGCTACCGACAGGCGGTCGGAGCTGTTTTTT	CSATDRRSELFF
TRBV11-2	.	TRBJ2-3	few	TGTGCCGGCAGCTCCCTGCCCCGTCTTAGCACAGATACGCAGTATTTT	CAGSSLPRLSTDTQYF
TRBV20-1	.	TRBJ1-3	many	TGCAGTGCTAGAGATGGGGAAAGCTCTGGAAACACCATATATTTT	CSARDGESSGNTIYF
TRBV7-9	.	TRBJ2-1	many	TGTGCCAGCAGTTCGGGACTTTTGAGCTCCTACAATGAGCAGTTCTTC	CASSSGLLSSYNEQFF
TRBV3-1	TRBD1	TRBJ1-6	many	TGTGCCAGCAGCCAAGTCATACAGGGGGGTTCACCCCTCCACTTT	CASSQVIQGGSPLHF
TRBV10-2	.	TRBJ2-2	many	TGCGCCAGCGGGATTTCAGGGAGCCTCACCGGGGAGCTGTTTTTT	CASGISGSLTGELFF
TRBV19	TRBD1	TRBJ1-4	many	TGTGCCAGTACCATGACAGGGATTGGACGAAAACTGTTTTTT	CASTMTGIGRKLFF
TRBV25-1	TRBD2	TRBJ2-5	many	TGTGCCAGCAGTGAAATCGGCGGACTAGCTAAAGAGACCCAGTACTTC	CASSEIGGLAKETQYF
TRBV15	.	TRBJ2-7	few	TGTGCCACCAGCAGAGACAGGGCCTTGTCCTACGAGCAGTACTTC	CATSRDRALSYEQYF